This entry describes one TCR beta chain. The antigen is undetermined. These data belong to a study of T cell responses to AZD1222 COVID-19 vaccine. General study results and limits: The donors showed a predominance of white British ancestry and of females, with possible underestimation of clonal diversity. Within unmutated variant regions lay the reported targets of nearly half of spike-specific TCRs. Dominant at 160-218 and 743-854, vaccine-associated CD4 TCRs also spanned spike.

This table comes from immunoSEQ multiplex PCR, and its TCRdb copy is limited to in-frame clones, with some not included. Of some 120,000 clones listed, over 75% are singletons. The CDR3 consists of 15 residues. V lost 6 bases, J lost 4 bases, and 4 bases stayed unmatched. In germline, CDR1 is SGHVS, CDR2 FQNEAQ. J is TRBJ2-2 and V is TRBV7-8, with 11 bases matching TRBD1. The sequence was obtained from an adult in good health. The sequencing used peripheral blood, collected on day 0 of AZD1222 vaccination. CDR3 region: CASRLGTGGTGELFF. The DNA for the CDR3 is TGTGCCAGCAGACTGGGGACAGGGGGCACCGGGGAGCTGTTTTTT.